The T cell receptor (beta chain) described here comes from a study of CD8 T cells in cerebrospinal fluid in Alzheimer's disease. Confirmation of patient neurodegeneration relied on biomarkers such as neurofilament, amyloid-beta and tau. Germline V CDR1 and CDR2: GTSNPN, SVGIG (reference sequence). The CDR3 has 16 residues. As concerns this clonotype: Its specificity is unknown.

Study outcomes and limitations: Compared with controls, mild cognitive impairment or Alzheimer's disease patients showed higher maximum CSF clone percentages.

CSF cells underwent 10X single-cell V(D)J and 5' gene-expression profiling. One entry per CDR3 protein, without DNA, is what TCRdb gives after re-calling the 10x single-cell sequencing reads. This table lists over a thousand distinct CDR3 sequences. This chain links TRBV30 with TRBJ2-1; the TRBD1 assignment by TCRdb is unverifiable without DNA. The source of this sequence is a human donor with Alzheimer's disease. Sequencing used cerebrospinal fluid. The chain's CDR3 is CAWSGRTGFTYNEQFF.